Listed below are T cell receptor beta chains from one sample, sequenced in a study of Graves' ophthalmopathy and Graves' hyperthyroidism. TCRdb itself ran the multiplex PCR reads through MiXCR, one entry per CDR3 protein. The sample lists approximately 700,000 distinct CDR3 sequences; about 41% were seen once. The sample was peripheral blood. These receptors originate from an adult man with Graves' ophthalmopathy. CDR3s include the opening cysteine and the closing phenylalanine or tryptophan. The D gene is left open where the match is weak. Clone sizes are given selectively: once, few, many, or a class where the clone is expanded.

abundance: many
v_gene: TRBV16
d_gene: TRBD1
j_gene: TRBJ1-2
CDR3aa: CASSQGATGSYTF
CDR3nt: TGTGCCAGCAGCCAAGGGGCGACAGGGAGCTACACCTTC

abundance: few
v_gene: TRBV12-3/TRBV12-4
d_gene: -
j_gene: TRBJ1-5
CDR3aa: CASTIDGAGNQPQHF
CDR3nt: TGTGCCAGCACCATTGACGGGGCAGGCAATCAGCCCCAGCATTTT

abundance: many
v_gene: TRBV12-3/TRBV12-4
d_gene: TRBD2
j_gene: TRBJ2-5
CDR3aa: CASSPVSGGAQETQYF
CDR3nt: TGTGCCAGCAGCCCCGTGAGCGGGGGGGCCCAAGAGACCCAGTACTTC

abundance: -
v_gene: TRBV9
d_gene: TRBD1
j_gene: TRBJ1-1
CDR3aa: CASSVSGQGSLAEAFF
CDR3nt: TGTGCCAGCAGCGTTTCGGGACAGGGTTCTCTCGCTGAAGCTTTCTTT

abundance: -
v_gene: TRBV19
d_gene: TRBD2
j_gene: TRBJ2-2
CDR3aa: CASSIMGGGSRSGELFF
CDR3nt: TGTGCCAGTAGTATTATGGGCGGGGGGTCTCGGTCCGGGGAGCTGTTTTTT

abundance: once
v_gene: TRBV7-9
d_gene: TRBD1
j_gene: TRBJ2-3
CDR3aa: CASRGTGGSASTDTQYF
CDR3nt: TGTGCCAGCAGGGGGACAGGGGGCTCCGCTAGCACAGATACGCAGTATTTT

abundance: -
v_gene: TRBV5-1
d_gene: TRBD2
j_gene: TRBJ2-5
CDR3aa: CASSSILAGGQETQYF
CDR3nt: TGTGCCAGCAGCTCAATACTAGCGGGGGGGCAAGAGACCCAGTACTTC

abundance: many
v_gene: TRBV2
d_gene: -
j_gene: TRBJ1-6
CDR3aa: CASSPTIPSSYNSPLHF
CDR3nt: TGTGCCAGCAGCCCTACGATTCCGAGCTCCTATAATTCACCCCTCCACTTT

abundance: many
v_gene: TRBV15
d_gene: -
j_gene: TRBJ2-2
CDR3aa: CATSSRDNPGELFF
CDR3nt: TGTGCCACCAGCAGCCGGGACAACCCCGGGGAGCTGTTTTTT

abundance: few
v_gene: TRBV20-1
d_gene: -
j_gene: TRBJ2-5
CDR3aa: CSARERMGFMETQYF
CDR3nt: TGCAGTGCTAGAGAAAGGATGGGGTTCATGGAGACCCAGTACTTC

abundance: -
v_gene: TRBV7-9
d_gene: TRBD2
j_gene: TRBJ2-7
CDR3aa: CASSSRGGAYEQYF
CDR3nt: TGTGCCAGCAGCTCACGCGGGGGGGCCTACGAGCAGTACTTC

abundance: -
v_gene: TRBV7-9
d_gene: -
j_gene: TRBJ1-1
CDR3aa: CASSLISGHNTEAFF
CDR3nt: TGTGCCAGCAGCTTAATCTCTGGGCACAACACTGAAGCTTTCTTT

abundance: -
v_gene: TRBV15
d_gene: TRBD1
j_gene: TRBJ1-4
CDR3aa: CATSSDLNRGEKLFF
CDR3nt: TGTGCCACCAGCAGCGATCTTAACAGGGGTGAAAAACTGTTTTTT

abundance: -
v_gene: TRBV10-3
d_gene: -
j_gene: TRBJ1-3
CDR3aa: CASSYSTPGPGNTIYF
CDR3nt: TGTGCCAGCAGTTACTCGACGCCAGGCCCTGGAAACACCATATATTTT

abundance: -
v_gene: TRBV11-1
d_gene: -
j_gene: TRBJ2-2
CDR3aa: CASSFFREVTGELFF
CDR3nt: TGTGCCAGCAGCTTTTTCAGGGAAGTCACCGGGGAGCTGTTTTTT

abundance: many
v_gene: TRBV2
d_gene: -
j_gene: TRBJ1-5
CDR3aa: CASTGQAAQPQHF
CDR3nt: TGTGCCAGCACGGGTCAGGCTGCTCAGCCCCAGCATTTT

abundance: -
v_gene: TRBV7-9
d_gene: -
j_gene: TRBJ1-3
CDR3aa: CASSQNIQGLYTGNTIYF
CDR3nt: TGTGCCAGCAGCCAAAATATCCAGGGACTTTATACTGGAAACACCATATATTTT

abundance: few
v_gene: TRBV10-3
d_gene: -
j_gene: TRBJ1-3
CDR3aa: CASSYSAGRGNTIYF
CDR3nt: TGTGCCAGCAGTTACTCGGCAGGGAGGGGAAACACCATATATTTT

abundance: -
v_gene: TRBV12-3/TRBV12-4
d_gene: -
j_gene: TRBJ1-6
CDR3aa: CAGNREGSPLHF
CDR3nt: TGTGCCGGCAATCGAGAGGGCTCACCCCTCCACTTT

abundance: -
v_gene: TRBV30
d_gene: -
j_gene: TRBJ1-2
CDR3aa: CAWLNMDYGYTF
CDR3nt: TGTGCCTGGCTTAATATGGACTATGGCTACACCTTC

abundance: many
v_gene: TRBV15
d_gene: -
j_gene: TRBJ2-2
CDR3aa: CATSRVGAGRELFF
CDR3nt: TGTGCCACCAGCAGAGTGGGGGCGGGCCGGGAGCTGTTTTTT

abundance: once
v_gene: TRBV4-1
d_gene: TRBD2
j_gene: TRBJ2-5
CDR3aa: CASSQGLAGVLRLQETQYF
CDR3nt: TGCGCCAGCAGCCAAGGACTAGCGGGGGTCCTCCGCCTACAAGAGACCCAGTACTTC

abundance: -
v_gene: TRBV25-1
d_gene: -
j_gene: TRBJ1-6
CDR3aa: CASSERRQTNSPLHF
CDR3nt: TGTGCCAGCAGTGAGAGGCGTCAGACCAATTCACCCCTCCACTTT

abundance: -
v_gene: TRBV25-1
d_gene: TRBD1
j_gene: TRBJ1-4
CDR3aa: CASMRNTGVGEKLFF
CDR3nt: TGTGCCAGCATGAGAAATACAGGGGTGGGTGAAAAACTGTTTTTT

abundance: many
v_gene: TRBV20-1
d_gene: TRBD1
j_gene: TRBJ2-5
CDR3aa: CSALTGGETQYF
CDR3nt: TGCAGTGCTCTTACAGGGGGAGAGACCCAGTACTTC

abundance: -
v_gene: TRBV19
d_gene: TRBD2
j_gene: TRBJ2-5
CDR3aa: CASSITSGTQETQYF
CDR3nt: TGTGCCAGTAGTATAACTAGCGGGACCCAAGAGACCCAGTACTTC

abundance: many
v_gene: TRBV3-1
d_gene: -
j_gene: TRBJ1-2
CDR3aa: CASSQEVGRRGYTF
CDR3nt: TGTGCCAGCAGCCAAGAGGTCGGTCGTCGAGGCTACACCTTC

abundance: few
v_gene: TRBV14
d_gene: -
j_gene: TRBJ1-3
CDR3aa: CASSQGWTASFSGNTIYF
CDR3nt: TGTGCCAGCAGCCAGGGTTGGACAGCTTCTTTTTCTGGAAACACCATATATTTT

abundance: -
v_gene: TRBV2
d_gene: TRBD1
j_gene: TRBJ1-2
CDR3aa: CARDRGLYGYTF
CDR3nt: TGTGCTAGAGACAGGGGGCTCTATGGCTACACCTTC

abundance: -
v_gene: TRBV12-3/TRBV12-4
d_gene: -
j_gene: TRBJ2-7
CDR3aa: CASSWSAGPYEQYF
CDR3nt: TGTGCCAGCAGTTGGTCGGCAGGTCCCTACGAGCAGTACTTC

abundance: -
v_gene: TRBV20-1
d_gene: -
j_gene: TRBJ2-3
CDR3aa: CSARPLASTDTQYF
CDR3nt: TGCAGTGCTAGACCCCTAGCTAGCACAGATACGCAGTATTTT

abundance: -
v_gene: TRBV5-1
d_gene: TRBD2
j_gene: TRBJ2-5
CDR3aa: CASSLEWSGGETQYF
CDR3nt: TGCGCCAGCAGCTTGGAATGGTCGGGAGGAGAGACCCAGTACTTC

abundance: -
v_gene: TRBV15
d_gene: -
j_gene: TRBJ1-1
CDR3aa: CATSAGHTAFF
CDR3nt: TGTGCCACCAGCGCGGGACATACGGCTTTCTTT

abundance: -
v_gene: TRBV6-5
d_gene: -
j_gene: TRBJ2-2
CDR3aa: CASSAAETGELLF
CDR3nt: TGTGCCAGCAGTGCGGCAGAAACCGGGGAGCTGCTTTTT

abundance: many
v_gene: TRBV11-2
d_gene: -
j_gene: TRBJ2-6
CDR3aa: CASSLVGGPAGANVLTF
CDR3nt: TGTGCCAGCAGCTTAGTCGGAGGTCCCGCCGGGGCCAACGTCCTGACTTTC

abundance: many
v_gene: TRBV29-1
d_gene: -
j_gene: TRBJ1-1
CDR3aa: CSVFVYEAFF
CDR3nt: TGCAGCGTTTTCGTCTATGAAGCTTTCTTT

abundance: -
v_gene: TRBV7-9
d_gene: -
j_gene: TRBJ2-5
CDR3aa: CASTPGVGEETQYF
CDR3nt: TGTGCCAGCACACCAGGAGTGGGGGAAGAGACCCAGTACTTC

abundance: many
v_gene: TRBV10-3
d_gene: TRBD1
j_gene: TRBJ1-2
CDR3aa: CAIRQPGQGANYGYTF
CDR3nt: TGTGCCATCAGACAACCGGGACAGGGAGCTAACTATGGCTACACCTTC

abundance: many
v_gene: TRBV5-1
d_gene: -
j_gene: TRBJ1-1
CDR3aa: CASRGHRGTEAFF
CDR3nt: TGCGCCAGCAGAGGACATAGGGGGACTGAAGCTTTCTTT

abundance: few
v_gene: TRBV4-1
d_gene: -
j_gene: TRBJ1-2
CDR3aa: CASSQVDLSSPHGYTF
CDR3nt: TGCGCCAGCAGCCAAGTTGACCTCAGTAGCCCCCATGGCTACACCTTC

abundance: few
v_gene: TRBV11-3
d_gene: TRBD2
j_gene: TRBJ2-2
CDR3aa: CASSSWDYHTGELFF
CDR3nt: TGTGCCAGCAGCTCGTGGGACTACCACACCGGGGAGCTGTTTTTT

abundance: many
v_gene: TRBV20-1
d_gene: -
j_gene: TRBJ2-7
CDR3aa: CSASHRSYEQYF
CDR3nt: TGCAGTGCTAGTCATCGCTCCTACGAGCAGTACTTC

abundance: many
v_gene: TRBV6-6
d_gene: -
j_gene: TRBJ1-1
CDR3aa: CASSLNCTEAFF
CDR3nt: TGTGCCAGCAGCCTCAATTGTACTGAAGCTTTCTTT

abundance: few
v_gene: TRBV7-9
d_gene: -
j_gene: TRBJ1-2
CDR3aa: CASSQDLRRGYGYTF
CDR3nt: TGTGCCAGCAGCCAAGATTTAAGGCGCGGCTATGGCTACACCTTC

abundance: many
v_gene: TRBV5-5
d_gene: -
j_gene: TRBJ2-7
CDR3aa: CASSLAVNSYEQYF
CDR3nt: TGTGCCAGCAGCTTGGCAGTTAACTCCTACGAGCAGTACTTC

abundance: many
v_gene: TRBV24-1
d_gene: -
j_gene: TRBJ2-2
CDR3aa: CATSDVRVNTGELFF
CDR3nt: TGTGCCACCAGTGACGTGCGGGTGAACACCGGGGAGCTGTTTTTT